Each of the 2 T cell receptor beta chains below was sequenced from the same sample in a study of T cell responses to AZD1222 COVID-19 vaccine. Sequencing used immunoSEQ multiplex PCR; TCRdb keeps in-frame clones, though not all of them. The sample carries around 130,000 clones, roughly nine tenths recorded once. Sequences were derived from peripheral blood, sampled on day 0 of AZD1222 vaccination. These receptors originate from an adult in good health.

V gene TRBV11-3 combines with J gene TRBJ1-3, with unresolved D. Germline V lookup: CDR1 SGHNT, CDR2 YENEEA. The CDR3 contains 12 residues. The germline V and J ends were trimmed by 4 bases and 4 bases, with 5 bases remaining between them. The CDR3 DNA follows: TGTGCCAGCAGCTGGGAAGGAAACACCATATATTTT. It translates to CASSWEGNTIYF.

Points on this clone: The CDR3 carries no conserved terminal phenylalanine or tryptophan, so it likely arises from a read error. The limits of the CDR3 on the DNA are not certain, so only TCRdb's listed CDR3 is given. The genes are TRBV12-5 and TRBJ1-1. The CDR3 adds up to 12 amino acids, both ends counted. The germline V gene encodes CDR1 LGHNT and CDR2 FRNRAP. CDR3 residues: CASARGGQIPFI.